This TCR beta chain derives from a study of OX40 agonist ivuxolimab in advanced cancers. Assay: immunoSEQ multiplex PCR; the TCRdb copy retains only in-frame clones and omits some. The table has about 90,000 clones, about 89% seen once. Germline CDR1 is LNHDA and CDR2 is SQIVND (reference sequence). V lost 7 bases, J lost 0 bases, and 18 bases lay in between. This CDR3 has 16 residues. The source of this sequence is an adult with an advanced solid tumor such as melanoma, head and neck, liver or kidney cancer. The sequenced sample was CD4+ or CD8+ T cells sorted from blood, obtained in a trial of the OX40 agonist ivuxolimab. V gene TRBV19 combines with J gene TRBJ1-1; D may be TRBD1 (6 bases). The CDR3 spells CASTKRGARMNTEAFF. The CDR3 nucleotides read TGTGCCAGTACCAAGAGGGGGGCTCGAATGAACACTGAAGCTTTCTTT. The variable domain in full, completed from reference TRBV19 and TRBJ1-1, reads DGGITQSPKYLFRKEGQNVTLSCEQNLNHDAMYWYRQDPGQGLRLIYYSQIVNDFQKGDIAEGYSVSREKKESFPLTVTSAQKNPTAFYLCASTKRGARMNTEAFFGQGTRLTVV.